A single sample is the source of the 15 T cell receptor beta chains below, sequenced in a study of blood T cell repertoires in COVID-19. Clones were read by immunoSEQ multiplex PCR, and TCRdb kept only the in-frame ones, dropping some. The table shows about 240,000 clones, with roughly 80% occurring only once. The specimen was peripheral blood. The receptors shown here come from a woman over 75 with acute or convalescent COVID-19.

V and J are TRBV6-5 and TRBJ2-2, with 8 bases that match TRBD1. J was trimmed by 0 bases and V by 4 bases; bases with no gene match: 4. Germline loops: CDR1 MNHEY, CDR2 SVGAGI. CDR3 length: 16 residues. The CDR3 bases are TGTGCCAGCAGTTCGACAGGGGCCTCGAACACCGGGGAGCTGTTTTTT. Translated, it gives CASSSTGASNTGELFF.

The rearrangement links TRBV5-6 to TRBJ2-2; a weak D match, TRBD1 (6 bases). Germline V gene sequence: CDR1 SGHDT, CDR2 YYEEEE. Trimming pared 2 bases from V and 4 bases from J, leaving 15 bases between. The CDR3 has 16 residues. For the CDR3, the DNA is TGTGCCAGCAGCTTAGTCCGGGACAAGGGCACCGGGGAGCTGTTTTTT. Residues: CASSLVRDKGTGELFF.

V usage is TRBV11-2 and J usage is TRBJ2-5; D unresolved. Trimming removed 5 bases at V and 4 bases at J, with 14 bases between. Germline lookup yields CDR1 SGHAT and CDR2 FQNNGV. This CDR3 is built from 14 residues. The CDR3 reads CASSTMGRRETQYF. CDR3 in DNA: TGTGCCAGCAGCACCATGGGCAGACGAGAGACCCAGTACTTC.

The chain uses TRBV3-1 (or the pseudogene TRBV3-2) and TRBJ1-2; 8 bases align to TRBD1. This CDR3 spans 15 amino acids. Germline V gene data show CDR1 as LGHDT and CDR2 as YNNKEL (reference sequence). The V segment lost 1 base and the J segment 7 bases; nucleotides outside the gene matches: 8. CDR3 DNA: TGTGCCAGCAGCCAAGGGAGTCAGGGGGCTGGTGGCTACACCTTC. Residues: CASSQGSQGAGGYTF.

J is TRBJ1-5 and V is TRBV6-1; 7 nucleotides agree with TRBD1. This CDR3 is built from 15 residues. CDR1 is MNHNS and CDR2 is SASEGT in the germline V gene. V was pared by 3 bases and J by 3 bases, with 5 bases of the junction left unmatched. CDR3 nucleotides: TGTGCCAGCAGTGAGGGCGGACAGGACAATCAGCCCCAGCATTTT. This encodes CASSEGGQDNQPQHF.

The chain joins TRBV4-2 to TRBJ1-4, with D perhaps TRBD1 (6 bases). Per the germline V gene, CDR1 is LGHNA and CDR2 is YNFKEQ. The germline V and J ends were trimmed by 3 bases and 12 bases, with 17 bases remaining between them. The CDR3 is 14 amino acids. CDR3 amino acids: CASSHEKGTSELFF. The CDR3 bases are TGTGCCAGCAGCCACGAAAAAGGGACATCGGAACTGTTTTTT.

This clone was counted between two and nine times. As DNA, the CDR3 is TGCGCCAGCAGCCAGATGGGACAGAGCATGAACACTGAAGCTTTCTTT. Amino acid sequence: CASSQMGQSMNTEAFF. V and J are TRBV4-1 and TRBJ1-1; 7 bases align to TRBD1. Germline assignment: CDR1 MGHRA and CDR2 YSYEKL. This CDR3 region has 16 residues. Losses at the gene ends were 3 bases for V and 0 bases for J; bases not matched to a gene: 7.

This clone was detected only a few times. The chain couples TRBV6-5 to TRBJ1-2; a possible D gene is TRBD1 (6 bases). Germline V CDR1 and CDR2: MNHEY, SVGAGI. With 0 bases removed from V and 4 bases from J, the gap between germline ends came to 12 bases. CDR3 length equals 15 residues. The CDR3 protein is CASSYSAGAVYGYTF. CDR3 bases: TGTGCCAGCAGTTACTCGGCAGGGGCAGTCTATGGCTACACCTTC.

The gene calls are TRBV5-1 and TRBJ1-4; the D gene is possibly TRBD1 (6 bases). Trimming removed 4 bases at V and 5 bases at J, with 15 bases between. Germline V CDR1 and CDR2: SGHRS, YFSETQ. The CDR3 loop spans 15 amino acids. CDR3 sequence: CASSLDGQSNEKLFF. For the CDR3, the DNA is TGCGCCAGCAGCCTGGATGGACAGAGCAATGAAAAACTGTTTTTT.

The chain employs TRBV5-1 and TRBJ2-2; 15 nucleotides agree with TRBD2. V trimming: 4 bases; J trimming: 6 bases; junction bases outside the gene matches: 10. The CDR3 runs 18 residues. From germline, CDR1 is SGHRS and CDR2 YFSETQ. As DNA, the CDR3 is TGCGCCAGCAGCCAGGGACTAGCGGGGGGCGCACGGGCCGGGGAGCTGTTTTTT. Encoded protein: CASSQGLAGGARAGELFF.

V and J are TRBV19 and TRBJ2-1; 9 bases agree with TRBD1. After removal of 10 bases from V and 9 bases from J, the junction contained 16 bases not matched to a gene. In germline, CDR1 is LNHDA, CDR2 SQIVND (reference sequence). This CDR3 has 15 residues. The CDR3 nucleotides read TGTGCCACCTCCTCGCTGGGACAGGGTCTCAGTGAGCAGTTCTTC. This translates into CATSSLGQGLSEQFF. The complete variable domain, with remaining parts taken from reference TRBV19 and TRBJ2-1, reads DGGITQSPKYLFRKEGQNVTLSCEQNLNHDAMYWYRQDPGQGLRLIYYSQIVNDFQKGDIAEGYSVSREKKESFPLTVTSAQKNPTAFYLCATSSLGQGLSEQFFGPGTRLTVL.

The rearrangement uses TRBV7-3 and TRBJ1-2; maybe TRBD1 (5 bases). Trimming left V 2 bases short and J 2 bases short, with 21 bases between. The CDR3 loop spans 18 amino acids. Germline lookup yields CDR1 SGHTA and CDR2 FQGTGA. The chain's CDR3 is CASSLSGGGKGRNYGYTF. The CDR3 bases are TGTGCCAGCAGCTTATCGGGGGGAGGGAAAGGGAGAAACTATGGCTACACCTTC.

About this clone: One junction end disagrees with the germline gene, perhaps due to a read error. J is TRBJ2-1 and V is TRBV9; 7 bases are a match to TRBD1. The germline CDR1 and CDR2 sequences are SGDLS and YYNGEE. This CDR3 comprises 18 residues. The CDR3 is CASSPRGERDSTYNKQFF. The CDR3 region has the DNA TGTGCCAGCAGCCCTAGAGGAGAAAGGGACAGCACCTACAATAAGCAGTTCTTC.

V gene TRBV18 combines with J gene TRBJ2-3, with a weak D call TRBD2 (5 bases). CDR1 and CDR2 (germline): KGHSH, LQKENI. CDR3 length equals 13 residues. V was shortened by 3 bases and J by 6 bases, with 10 bases between the two germline ends. CDR3 coding DNA: TGTGCCAGCTCACCGGGAGTGCGGGATACGCAGTATTTT. It encodes CASSPGVRDTQYF.

The gene calls are TRBV3-1 (or the pseudogene TRBV3-2) and TRBJ2-1; D gene unclear. V lost 2 bases, J lost 8 bases, and 7 bases lay in between. The germline V gene encodes CDR1 LGHDT and CDR2 YNNKEL (reference sequence). The CDR3 contains 12 residues. The CDR3 DNA reads TGTGCCAGCAGCCAATCACCGGATGAGCAGTTCTTC. Its protein product is CASSQSPDEQFF.